The source of this T cell receptor (beta chain) is a study of T cell repertoires in cytomegalovirus infection. Whole-study context: Indications came from public TCR beta signatures; they pointed to CMV infection and to a matching HLA type. Whole-study results and caveats: In two of eight donors, the top clonotype was HLA-C-restricted CMV-specific.

This clonotype came up a few times. Its antigen is not identified. Germline V gene lookup returns CDR1 SGHVS and CDR2 FQNEAQ. The CDR3 length is 17 residues. J gave up 4 bases and V 3 bases, and 8 bases lay outside the gene matches. A single record per CDR3 protein comes from TCRdb applying MiXCR to the reads. The sample contains fewer than 55,000 distinct CDR3 sequences, around a fifth of which appear only once. V is TRBV7-8 and J is TRBJ2-3; 12 nucleotides match TRBD2. The receptor comes from a human donor in good health (CMV status not recorded). Some clones in this sample may be carry-over from other donors' samples. The sequenced sample was CD8+ T cells from cultured PBMCs, obtained from culture after CMV antigen stimulation. The CDR3 region is CASSLNLAGGLADTQYF. The DNA for the CDR3 is TGTGCCAGCAGCTTGAATCTAGCGGGGGGGTTGGCAGATACGCAGTATTTT.